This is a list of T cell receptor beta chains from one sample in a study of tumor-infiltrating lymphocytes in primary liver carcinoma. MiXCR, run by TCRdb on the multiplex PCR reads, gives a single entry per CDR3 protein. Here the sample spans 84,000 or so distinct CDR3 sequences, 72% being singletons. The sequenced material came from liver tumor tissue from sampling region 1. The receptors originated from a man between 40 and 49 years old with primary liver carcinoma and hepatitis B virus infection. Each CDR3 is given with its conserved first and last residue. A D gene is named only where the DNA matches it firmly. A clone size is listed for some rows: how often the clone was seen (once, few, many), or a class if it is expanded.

cdr3_aa: CSVTGTGGLEQSF
cdr3_nt: TGCAGCGTAACCGGGACAGGGGGTCTAGAGCAGTCCTTC
clone_size: few
j_call: TRBJ2-1
d_call: TRBD1
v_call: TRBV29-1

cdr3_aa: CASSRDLHGTGKEQYF
cdr3_nt: TGCGCCAGCAGCCGAGATCTCCATGGGACAGGGAAGGAGCAGTACTTC
clone_size: .
j_call: TRBJ2-7
d_call: TRBD1
v_call: TRBV4-1

cdr3_aa: CSVVARTGLDTQYF
cdr3_nt: TGCAGTGTTGTGGCCCGGACTGGGCTAGATACGCAGTATTTT
clone_size: once
j_call: TRBJ2-3
d_call: .
v_call: TRBV29-1

cdr3_aa: CASSRDSTDTQYF
cdr3_nt: TGTGCCAGCAGCCGGGACAGCACAGATACGCAGTATTTT
clone_size: many
j_call: TRBJ2-3
d_call: .
v_call: TRBV7-9

cdr3_aa: CASAQTSGNSPLHF
cdr3_nt: TGTGCTAGCGCTCAGACGTCTGGGAATTCACCCCTCCACTTT
clone_size: .
j_call: TRBJ1-6
d_call: .
v_call: TRBV6-1

cdr3_aa: CAGSLDMGGLTDTQYF
cdr3_nt: TGTGCCGGCAGCCTAGATATGGGGGGCCTCACAGATACGCAGTATTTT
clone_size: .
j_call: TRBJ2-3
d_call: .
v_call: TRBV11-2

cdr3_aa: CSAGTIHSPLHF
cdr3_nt: TGCAGTGCTGGGACAATTCATTCACCCCTCCACTTT
clone_size: few
j_call: TRBJ1-6
d_call: .
v_call: TRBV20-1

cdr3_aa: CSVGLLAGGPAEQFF
cdr3_nt: TGCAGCGTTGGGTTATTAGCGGGAGGGCCGGCGGAGCAGTTCTTC
clone_size: many
j_call: TRBJ2-1
d_call: TRBD2
v_call: TRBV29-1

cdr3_aa: CASSEAGTGLDEQYF
cdr3_nt: TGCGCCAGCAGTGAGGCCGGGACAGGGTTGGACGAGCAGTACTTC
clone_size: many
j_call: TRBJ2-7
d_call: TRBD1
v_call: TRBV10-1

cdr3_aa: CANRKSGTSGLLSTDTQYF
cdr3_nt: TGTGCCAACAGAAAATCAGGGACTAGCGGGCTCCTTAGCACAGATACGCAGTATTTT
clone_size: .
j_call: TRBJ2-3
d_call: TRBD2
v_call: TRBV28

cdr3_aa: CASRYSRETQYF
cdr3_nt: TGTGCCAGTAGATATAGTAGGGAGACCCAGTACTTC
clone_size: .
j_call: TRBJ2-5
d_call: .
v_call: TRBV6-6

cdr3_aa: CAGSSQTGEFTEAFF
cdr3_nt: TGTGCCGGCAGCTCCCAGACAGGGGAGTTCACTGAAGCTTTCTTT
clone_size: .
j_call: TRBJ1-1
d_call: TRBD1
v_call: TRBV7-3

cdr3_aa: CSVEISEGVNTRELFF
cdr3_nt: TGCAGCGTTGAAATTAGTGAAGGAGTGAACACCCGGGAGCTGTTTTTT
clone_size: .
j_call: TRBJ2-2
d_call: .
v_call: TRBV29-1

cdr3_aa: CASSQSSWNTGELFF
cdr3_nt: TGCGCCAGCAGTCAATCTAGCTGGAACACCGGGGAGCTGTTTTTT
clone_size: .
j_call: TRBJ2-2
d_call: .
v_call: TRBV4-1

cdr3_aa: CVSSLTPGYTEAFF
cdr3_nt: TGTGTCAGCAGCCTAACCCCAGGGTACACTGAAGCTTTCTTT
clone_size: few
j_call: TRBJ1-1
d_call: .
v_call: TRBV11-2

cdr3_aa: CASGFEDHDTTGELFF
cdr3_nt: TGTGCCAGCGGCTTTGAAGATCATGATACGACGGGGGAGCTGTTTTTT
clone_size: .
j_call: TRBJ2-2
d_call: .
v_call: TRBV11-2

cdr3_aa: CASSLDGGLDNEQFF
cdr3_nt: TGCGCCAGCAGCTTGGATGGGGGCTTGGACAATGAGCAGTTCTTC
clone_size: many
j_call: TRBJ2-1
d_call: .
v_call: TRBV5-1

cdr3_aa: CSVGTANTKAFF
cdr3_nt: TGCAGCGTTGGGACAGCGAACACTAAAGCTTTCTTC
clone_size: .
j_call: TRBJ1-1
d_call: .
v_call: TRBV29-1

cdr3_aa: CASCPTRASYEQYF
cdr3_nt: TGTGCTAGCTGCCCGACTAGAGCTTCCTACGAGCAGTACTTC
clone_size: .
j_call: TRBJ2-7
d_call: .
v_call: TRBV6-1

cdr3_aa: CVSSLGQGNTGKLFF
cdr3_nt: TGTGTCAGCAGCTTGGGACAGGGGAACACCGGGAAGCTGTTTTTT
clone_size: .
j_call: TRBJ2-2
d_call: TRBD1
v_call: TRBV5-4

cdr3_aa: CASSYPSTSGRGGGFF
cdr3_nt: TGTGCCAGCAGCTACCCTTCGACTAGTGGGAGGGGAGGTGGGTTCTTC
clone_size: .
j_call: TRBJ2-1
d_call: TRBD2
v_call: TRBV11-2

cdr3_aa: CASSKEPPLSGTDTRYF
cdr3_nt: TGCGCCAGCAGCAAAGAACCACCTCTTAGTGGTACAGATACGCGGTATTTT
clone_size: .
j_call: TRBJ2-3
d_call: .
v_call: TRBV5-1

cdr3_aa: CASSYLPGQGIVKGANVTF
cdr3_nt: TGTGCCAGCAGCTACCTTCCTGGACAGGGGATTGTAAAGGGGGCCAACGTCACTTTC
clone_size: .
j_call: TRBJ2-6
d_call: TRBD1
v_call: TRBV11-1

cdr3_aa: CDSSLFAGVVTGELFF
cdr3_nt: TGTGACAGCAGTTTGTTTGCGGGAGTAGTCACCGGGGAGCTGTTTTTT
clone_size: .
j_call: TRBJ2-2
d_call: TRBD2
v_call: TRBV12-3/TRBV12-4

cdr3_aa: CASSRTGGLGNQPQHF
cdr3_nt: TGTGCCAGCAGTCGGACAGGGGGCTTGGGGAATCAGCCCCAGCATTTT
clone_size: many
j_call: TRBJ1-5
d_call: TRBD1
v_call: TRBV28

cdr3_aa: CASSGQSSYEQYF
cdr3_nt: TGTGCCAGCAGTGGCCAGTCCTCCTACGAGCAGTACTTC
clone_size: many
j_call: TRBJ2-7
d_call: .
v_call: TRBV2

cdr3_aa: CASGGTGAETEAFF
cdr3_nt: TGTGCCAGCGGTGGTACAGGGGCCGAAACTGAAGCTTTCTTT
clone_size: once
j_call: TRBJ1-1
d_call: TRBD1
v_call: TRBV6-1

cdr3_aa: CASSSTGGGLRRAEAFF
cdr3_nt: TGTGCCAGCAGTTCTACAGGGGGCGGCCTCAGGAGGGCTGAAGCTTTCTTT
clone_size: many
j_call: TRBJ1-1
d_call: TRBD1
v_call: TRBV28

cdr3_aa: CATSDFGSGRGGEQLF
cdr3_nt: TGTGCCACCAGTGATTTTGGTAGCGGGAGGGGAGGTGAGCAGTTATTC
clone_size: .
j_call: TRBJ2-1
d_call: TRBD2
v_call: TRBV24-1

cdr3_aa: CTIRLEVRNEQLF
cdr3_nt: TGTACCATAAGACTAGAAGTGAGAAATGAGCAGCTCTTC
clone_size: .
j_call: TRBJ2-1
d_call: .
v_call: TRBV10-3

cdr3_aa: CASSLEGQGYGNTIYF
cdr3_nt: TGTGCCAGCAGCTTAGAGGGACAGGGATACGGAAACACCATATATTTT
clone_size: medium-sized
j_call: TRBJ1-3
d_call: TRBD1
v_call: TRBV11-2

cdr3_aa: CSVVGAAKNILYF
cdr3_nt: TGCAGCGTTGTGGGTGCGGCCAAAAACATTCTGTACTTC
clone_size: .
j_call: TRBJ2-4
d_call: .
v_call: TRBV29-1

cdr3_aa: CASSLGSLSSHNEQFF
cdr3_nt: TGTGCCAGCAGCTTAGGGTCTCTGAGCTCCCACAATGAGCAGTTCTTC
clone_size: .
j_call: TRBJ2-1
d_call: .
v_call: TRBV7-8

cdr3_aa: CASRGPSGSRSYEQYF
cdr3_nt: TGTGCCAGCAGAGGTCCTAGCGGGAGCCGATCCTACGAGCAGTACTTC
clone_size: .
j_call: TRBJ2-7
d_call: TRBD2
v_call: TRBV28

cdr3_aa: CASNSGTYEQYF
cdr3_nt: TGTGCCAGCAACTCAGGGACCTACGAGCAGTACTTT
clone_size: .
j_call: TRBJ2-7
d_call: .
v_call: TRBV6-5

cdr3_aa: CTSSQDRHTDTQYF
cdr3_nt: TGTACCAGCAGCCAAGACCGGCACACAGATACGCAGTATTTT
clone_size: .
j_call: TRBJ2-3
d_call: .
v_call: TRBV16

cdr3_aa: CADTLEYGDYEQYF
cdr3_nt: TGTGCCGACACCCTAGAGTACGGGGACTACGAGCAGTACTTC
clone_size: few
j_call: TRBJ2-7
d_call: .
v_call: TRBV11-2

cdr3_aa: CASSHGTVQEQFF
cdr3_nt: TGTGCCAGCAGCCATGGGACGGTGCAGGAGCAGTTCTTC
clone_size: .
j_call: TRBJ2-1
d_call: .
v_call: TRBV14

cdr3_aa: CASNGGSTDMQYF
cdr3_nt: TGTGCCAGCAACGGCGGTAGCACAGATATGCAGTATTTT
clone_size: .
j_call: TRBJ2-3
d_call: .
v_call: TRBV28

cdr3_aa: CASSNGQSHSGANVLTF
cdr3_nt: TGTGCCAGCAGCAACGGACAGTCTCACTCTGGGGCCAACGTCCTGACTTTC
clone_size: many
j_call: TRBJ2-6
d_call: .
v_call: TRBV7-9

cdr3_aa: CASSPAPPYEQYF
cdr3_nt: TGTGCCAGCAGCCCCGCTCCCCCCTACGAGCAGTACTTC
clone_size: medium-sized
j_call: TRBJ2-7
d_call: .
v_call: TRBV11-2

cdr3_aa: CASSLYPSGGGSYEQYF
cdr3_nt: TGCGCCAGCAGCCTTTACCCTAGCGGAGGCGGCTCCTACGAGCAGTACTTC
clone_size: many
j_call: TRBJ2-7
d_call: TRBD2
v_call: TRBV4-1

cdr3_aa: CSGLPRQGVDEQFF
cdr3_nt: TGTAGCGGATTACCGAGACAGGGGGTGGATGAGCAATTCTTC
clone_size: .
j_call: TRBJ2-1
d_call: TRBD1
v_call: TRBV29-1

cdr3_aa: CASSLGTSTQTDTQYF
cdr3_nt: TGTGCCAGCAGCCTCGGGACTAGCACACAAACAGATACGCAGTATTTT
clone_size: medium-sized
j_call: TRBJ2-3
d_call: TRBD2
v_call: TRBV11-1

cdr3_aa: CASSVDRDYGYTF
cdr3_nt: TGTGCCAGCAGCGTTGACAGGGACTATGGCTACACCTTC
clone_size: many
j_call: TRBJ1-2
d_call: TRBD1
v_call: TRBV5-5

cdr3_aa: CSASGRGPSHFTDTQYF
cdr3_nt: TGCAGTGCTAGCGGGAGGGGGCCATCCCACTTCACAGATACGCAGTATTTT
clone_size: few
j_call: TRBJ2-3
d_call: .
v_call: TRBV20-1

cdr3_aa: CASSPGTGRSATNERLFF
cdr3_nt: TGTGCCAGCAGCCCCGGGACAGGGAGATCTGCAACTAATGAAAGACTGTTTTTT
clone_size: .
j_call: TRBJ1-4
d_call: TRBD1
v_call: TRBV7-9

cdr3_aa: CASSHNTDRVNHPQLF
cdr3_nt: TGCGCCAGCAGCCACAACACGGACAGGGTCAATCATCCCCAGCTTTTT
clone_size: .
j_call: TRBJ1-5
d_call: TRBD1
v_call: TRBV4-1

cdr3_aa: CTSSYSSTSGRGGGSF
cdr3_nt: TGTACCAGCAGCTACTCTTCGACTAGCGGGAGGGGAGGTGGGTCCTTC
clone_size: .
j_call: TRBJ2-1
d_call: TRBD2
v_call: TRBV11-2

cdr3_aa: CVSSLSYRGPVKQARSYNEQFF
cdr3_nt: TGTGTCAGCAGCCTCTCCTACCGGGGTCCCGTGAAGCAGGCTCGCTCCTACAATGAGCAGTTCTTC
clone_size: .
j_call: TRBJ2-1
d_call: .
v_call: TRBV11-2

cdr3_aa: CSAVSGITYEQYF
cdr3_nt: TGCAGTGCTGTTAGCGGGATCACCTACGAGCAGTACTTC
clone_size: .
j_call: TRBJ2-7
d_call: TRBD2
v_call: TRBV20-1

cdr3_aa: CTGRHSYEQYF
cdr3_nt: TGCACCGGCAGGCATTCCTACGAGCAGTACTTC
clone_size: .
j_call: TRBJ2-7
d_call: .
v_call: TRBV10-2

cdr3_aa: CASSFGRETQYF
cdr3_nt: TGTGCCAGCAGTTTCGGACGGGAGACTCAGTACTTC
clone_size: .
j_call: TRBJ2-5
d_call: .
v_call: TRBV28

cdr3_aa: CASSGGTNPYEQYF
cdr3_nt: TGTGCCAGCAGTGGCGGGACTAATCCCTACGAGCAGTACTTC
clone_size: many
j_call: TRBJ2-7
d_call: TRBD2
v_call: TRBV6-5

cdr3_aa: CARSRGLAGEVNTQYF
cdr3_nt: TGTGCCAGGAGCCGCGGACTAGCGGGAGAGGTAAATACGCAGTATTTT
clone_size: .
j_call: TRBJ2-3
d_call: TRBD2
v_call: TRBV28